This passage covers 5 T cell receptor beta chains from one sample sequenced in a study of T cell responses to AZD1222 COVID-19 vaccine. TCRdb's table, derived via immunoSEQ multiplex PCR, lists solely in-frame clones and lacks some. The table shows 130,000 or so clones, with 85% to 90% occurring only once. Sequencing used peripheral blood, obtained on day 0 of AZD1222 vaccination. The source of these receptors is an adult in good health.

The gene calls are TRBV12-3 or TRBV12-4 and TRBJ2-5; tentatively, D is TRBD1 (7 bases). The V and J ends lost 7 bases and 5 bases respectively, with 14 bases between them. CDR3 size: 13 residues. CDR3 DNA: TGTGCCAGCAAGGGGGGACAGAGCGAGACCCAGTACTTC. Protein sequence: CASKGGQSETQYF.

As DNA, the CDR3 is TGTGCCAGCAGTTCAGTAGCGGGAAGGTACGAGCAGTACTTC. Amino acid sequence: CASSSVAGRYEQYF. The genes are TRBV6-2 or TRBV6-3 and TRBJ2-7, with 8 bases that match TRBD2. Losses at the gene ends were 4 bases for V and 4 bases for J; bases not matched to a gene: 6. Per the germline V gene, CDR1 is MNHEY and CDR2 is SVGEGT. This CDR3 is built from 14 residues.

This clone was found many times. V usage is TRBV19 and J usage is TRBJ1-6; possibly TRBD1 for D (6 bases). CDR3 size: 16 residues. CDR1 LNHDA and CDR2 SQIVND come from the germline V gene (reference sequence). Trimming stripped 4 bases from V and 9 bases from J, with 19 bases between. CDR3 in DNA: TGTGCCAGTAGTACCCTACAGGGACCGATCGGTTCACCCCTCCACTTT. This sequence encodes CASSTLQGPIGSPLHF. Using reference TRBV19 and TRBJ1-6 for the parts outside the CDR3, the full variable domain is DGGITQSPKYLFRKEGQNVTLSCEQNLNHDAMYWYRQDPGQGLRLIYYSQIVNDFQKGDIAEGYSVSREKKESFPLTVTSAQKNPTAFYLCASSTLQGPIGSPLHFGNGTRLTVT.

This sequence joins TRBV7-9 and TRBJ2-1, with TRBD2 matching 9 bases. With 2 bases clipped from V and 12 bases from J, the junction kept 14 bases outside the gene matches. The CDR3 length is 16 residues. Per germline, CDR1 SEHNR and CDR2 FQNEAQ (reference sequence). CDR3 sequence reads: CASSLTGASGALGQFF. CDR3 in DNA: TGTGCCAGCAGCTTAACCGGGGCTAGCGGGGCTCTGGGGCAGTTCTTC.

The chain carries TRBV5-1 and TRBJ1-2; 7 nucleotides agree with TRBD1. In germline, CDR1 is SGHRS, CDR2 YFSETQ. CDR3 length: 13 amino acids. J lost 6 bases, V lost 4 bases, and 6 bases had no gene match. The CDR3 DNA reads TGCGCCAGCAGCCCGGACAGGCGGAATGGCTACACCTTC. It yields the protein CASSPDRRNGYTF.